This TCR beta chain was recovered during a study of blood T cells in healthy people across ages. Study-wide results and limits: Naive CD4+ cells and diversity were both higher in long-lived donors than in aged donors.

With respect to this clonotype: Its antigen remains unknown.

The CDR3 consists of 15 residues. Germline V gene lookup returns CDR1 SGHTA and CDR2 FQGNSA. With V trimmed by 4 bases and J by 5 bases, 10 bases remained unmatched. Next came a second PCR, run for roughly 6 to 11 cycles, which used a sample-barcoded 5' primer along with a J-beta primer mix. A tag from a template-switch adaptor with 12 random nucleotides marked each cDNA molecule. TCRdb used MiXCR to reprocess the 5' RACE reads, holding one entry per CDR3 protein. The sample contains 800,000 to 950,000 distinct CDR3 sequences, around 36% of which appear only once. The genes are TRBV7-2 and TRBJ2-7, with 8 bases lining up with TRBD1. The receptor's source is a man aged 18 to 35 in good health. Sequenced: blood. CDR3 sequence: CASSSTSGQGNEQYF. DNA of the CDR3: TGTGCCAGCAGCTCAACATCCGGACAGGGTAACGAGCAGTACTTC.